The source of this T cell receptor beta chain is a study of human T cells and chemical hapten exposure. Findings of the study overall: With DPC sensitization, TCRs exceeding 1 in 1000 frequency showed no change.

Documented time point: healthy volunteer bleed at 2 weeks. The study extracted total RNA from unfractionated whole blood. A word on this clonotype: Its antigen is as yet unknown.

Looked up from germline, CDR1 is SGDLS and CDR2 is YYNGEE. The V and J ends lost 4 bases and 2 bases, in that order; junction bases with no gene match: 6. There are 15 residues in the CDR3. In the authors' workflow: Ranging from roughly 23,224 to 700,000, TCR counts per sample had a median value of around 92,000. One entry per CDR3 protein, called by TCRdb with MiXCR from the RACE reads. The V and J calls and clone size come from TCRdb's table, not from the authors' own analysis. Of about 93,000 distinct CDR3 sequences in the sample, 8.5% to 9% were seen once. Material: whole blood. This sequence was found in a female donor in good health. Some clones in this sample may be carry-over from other donors' samples. The chain carries TRBV9 and TRBJ2-1; 7 nucleotides match TRBD1. CDR3 nucleotide sequence: TGTGCCAGCAGCCTGGGACAGCAGACCTACAATGAGCAGTTCTTC. This codes for CASSLGQQTYNEQFF. The whole variable domain, remainder taken from reference TRBV9 and TRBJ2-1, is DSGVTQTPKHLITATGQRVTLRCSPRSGDLSVYWYQQSLDQGLQFLIQYYNGEERAKGNILERFSAQQFPDLHSELNLSSLELGDSALYFCASSLGQQTYNEQFFGPGTRLTVL.